These 15 T cell receptor beta chains were sequenced from one sample in a study of early T cells in non-severe SARS-CoV-2 infection. TCRdb called the 5' RACE reads again in MiXCR, with one record for every CDR3 protein. The table shows 70,000 to 95,000 distinct CDR3 sequences, with over 12% occurring only once. Material for sequencing was whole blood. The receptors shown here come from an adult who was a healthcare worker with PCR-confirmed SARS-CoV-2 infection or an uninfected control (not recorded which).

The DNA of the CDR3 is TGTGCCAGCAGCTCCCGACAGACAACTAATGAAAAACTGTTTTTT. Protein sequence: CASSSRQTTNEKLFF. V is TRBV5-4 and J is TRBJ1-4, with TRBD1 as a possible D gene (5 bases). The germline gives CDR1 SGHNT, CDR2 YYREEE (reference sequence). The germline V and J ends were trimmed by 3 bases and 0 bases, with 9 bases remaining between them. This CDR3 has 15 amino acids.

This clonotype was seen repeatedly, ten times or more. V usage is TRBV29-1 and J usage is TRBJ1-2, with D possibly TRBD1 on 5 matching bases. Germline V gene lookup returns CDR1 SQVTM and CDR2 ANQGSEA. This CDR3 spans 12 amino acids. Trimming took off 6 bases at V and 4 bases at J, with 12 bases between the two ends. For the CDR3, the DNA is TGCAGCGTATCCGGGACCTTCTATGGCTACACCTTC. It codes for CSVSGTFYGYTF.

V is TRBV20-1 and J is TRBJ2-3; D not resolved. CDR3 length: 12 amino acids. Germline-derived CDR1 and CDR2 are DFQATT and SNEGSKA (reference sequence). The V gene lost 2 bases and the J gene lost 2 bases, with 5 bases spanning the gap. In DNA, the CDR3 is TGCAGTGCTAGAACCCTCACAGATACGCAGTATTTT. Amino acids: CSARTLTDTQYF.

This clonotype has a count of ten or more. Here the CDR3 reads CASSYSYGPGNTIYF. The CDR3 DNA reads TGTGCCAGCAGTTACTCGTACGGGCCAGGAAACACCATATATTTT. The chain combines TRBV6-6 with TRBJ1-3, with D hard to call. CDR1 MNHNY and CDR2 SVGAGI come from the germline V gene (reference sequence). Trimming removed 0 bases from V and 4 bases from J, with 10 bases in between. This CDR3 is 15 amino acids long.

This clonotype was seen at least ten times. The genes are TRBV6-2 or TRBV6-3 and TRBJ1-2; D is unclear. CDR3 size: 16 residues. V lost 4 bases to trimming and J lost 6 bases, with 21 bases between them. The germline V gene has CDR1 MNHEY and CDR2 SVGEGT. CDR3 bases: TGTGCCAGCAGTTTTTCCCCACGGGATGAATTAAATGGCTACACCTTC. It translates to CASSFSPRDELNGYTF.

There are a few counts of this clonotype. V and J are TRBV24-1 and TRBJ1-5; the D gene is possibly TRBD1 (5 bases). Deletions cut 5 bases from V and 1 base from J, with 14 bases between. Germline loops: CDR1 KGHDR, CDR2 SFDVKD. The CDR3 length is 16 residues. Written as DNA, the CDR3 is TGTGCCACCAGTGGAAGCCCGGGACCGAGCAATCAGCCCCAGCATTTT. Amino acids: CATSGSPGPSNQPQHF.

V is TRBV5-1 and J is TRBJ2-3; 7 bases line up with TRBD1. The CDR3 contains 14 residues. J lost 1 base, V lost 3 bases, and 2 bases had no gene match. CDR1 and CDR2 from the germline V gene are SGHRS and YFSETQ. The CDR3 is CASSSTGGTDTQYF. The CDR3 region has the DNA TGCGCCAGCAGCTCAACAGGGGGCACAGATACGCAGTATTTT.

In regard to this clonotype: This may come from a read error, since a much larger clone is one base off. The chain uses TRBV5-1 and TRBJ1-4, with TRBD1 as a possible D gene (5 bases). CDR1 SGHRS and CDR2 YFSETQ come from the germline V gene. The CDR3 consists of 14 residues. The CDR3 is CANSQGLINEKLFF. CDR3 in DNA: TGCGCCAACAGCCAGGGACTGATTAATGAAAAACTGTTTTTT.

This sequence joins TRBV7-2 and TRBJ2-5; D might be TRBD2 (7 bases). The length of the CDR3 is 16 residues. CDR1 SGHTA and CDR2 FQGNSA come from the germline V gene. Deletions cut 5 bases from V and 3 bases from J, with 19 bases between. The CDR3 spells CASSPQGLLNEETQYF. DNA of the CDR3: TGTGCCAGCAGCCCACAGGGACTACTTAACGAAGAGACCCAGTACTTC.

The sample holds a few counts of this clonotype. This chain connects TRBV29-1 to TRBJ2-4; D not certain. CDR1 SQVTM and CDR2 ANQGSEA come from the germline V gene. Trimming took off 6 bases at V and 0 bases at J, with 12 bases between the two ends. The CDR3 spans 14 residues. The CDR3, as DNA: TGCAGCGTGTCCCTTCAGATAGCCAAAAACATTCAGTACTTC. Its protein product is CSVSLQIAKNIQYF.

The chain carries TRBV29-1 and TRBJ2-5, with TRBD2 matching 11 bases. Trimming took 7 bases from V and 2 from J; bases not matched to a gene: 3. The CDR3 has 13 residues. CDR1 and CDR2 from the germline V gene are SQVTM and ANQGSEA. CDR3 coding DNA: TGCAGCGCGGGACTAGCGGATCAAGAGACCCAGTACTTC. It encodes CSAGLADQETQYF.

The genes are TRBV3-1 and TRBJ2-3; 8 bases line up with TRBD2. V shed 3 bases, J shed 2 bases, and the junction held 13 bases outside the gene matches. The CDR3 contains 18 residues. The germline CDR1 and CDR2 sequences are LGHDT and YNNKEL (reference sequence). CDR3 DNA: TGTGCCAGCAGCCATCAATGGAGCCGGGGGGGAGACACAGATACGCAGTATTTT. It is translated as CASSHQWSRGGDTDTQYF.

This clonotype was picked up a small number of times. This chain links TRBV5-4 with TRBJ2-2; 10 nucleotides align to TRBD1. Trimming took 3 bases from V and 6 from J; bases not matched to a gene: 8. The germline CDR1 and CDR2 sequences are SGHNT and YYREEE (reference sequence). This CDR3 contains 16 residues. The CDR3 region is CASSSRQGATPGELFF. As DNA, the CDR3 is TGTGCCAGCAGCTCCAGACAGGGGGCGACTCCCGGGGAGCTGTTTTTT. Together with reference TRBV5-4 and TRBJ2-2, the CDR3 gives the full variable domain: ETGVTQSPTHLIKTRGQQVTLRCSSQSGHNTVSWYQQALGQGPQFIFQYYREEENGRGNFPPRFSGLQFPNYSSELNVNALELDDSALYLCASSSRQGATPGELFFGEGSRLTVL.

V usage is TRBV29-1 and J usage is TRBJ2-6; D is perhaps TRBD1 or TRBD2 (5 bases each). V lost 4 bases and J 0 bases, leaving 13 bases between the germline ends. This CDR3 is built from 16 residues. The germline gives CDR1 SQVTM, CDR2 ANQGSEA. CDR3 region: CSVVGRSNSGANVLTF. CDR3 in DNA: TGCAGCGTTGTGGGACGTAGTAACTCTGGGGCCAACGTCCTGACTTTC. Full variable domain (remainder filled in from reference TRBV29-1 and TRBJ2-6): SAVISQKPSRDICQRGTSLTIQCQVDSQVTMMFWYRQQPGQSLTLIATANQGSEATYESGFVIDKFPISRPNLTFSTLTVSNMSPEDSSIYLCSVVGRSNSGANVLTFGAGSRLTVL.

The sample holds a few counts of this clonotype. The chain combines TRBV18 with TRBJ1-2; TRBD1 agrees at 8 bases. There are 15 residues in the CDR3. Germline lookup yields CDR1 KGHSH and CDR2 LQKENI. V dropped 6 bases and J dropped 0; count of bases not matched to a gene: 6. DNA for the CDR3: TGTGCCAGCTCTCCCGGGACAGGAGCTAACTATGGCTACACCTTC. This codes for CASSPGTGANYGYTF.